Each of the 18 T cell receptor beta chains below was sequenced from the same sample in a study of cytomegalovirus exposure and HLA in healthy donors. PCR used 60 Vbeta primers and 13 Jbeta primers. The protocol was immunoSEQ multiplex PCR, while the TCRdb copy is restricted to in-frame clones and leaves out a portion. Of 150,000 to 200,000 clones in the sample, 8.5% to 10% were seen once. Sequencing was carried out using PBMCs. These receptors were taken from a woman in her 30s in good health and CMV-seropositive.

This chain joins TRBV9 and TRBJ2-3; 10 bases are a match to TRBD2. In germline, CDR1 is SGDLS, CDR2 YYNGEE. This CDR3 is built from 13 residues. The junction had 3 bases not matched to a gene; V was cut back by 4 bases and J by 7 bases. Here the CDR3 reads CASSISGRHTQYF. As DNA, the CDR3 is TGTGCCAGCAGCATTAGCGGGAGGCATACGCAGTATTTT. The full variable domain, its missing parts supplied by reference TRBV9 and TRBJ2-3, is DSGVTQTPKHLITATGQRVTLRCSPRSGDLSVYWYQQSLDQGLQFLIQYYNGEERAKGNILERFSAQQFPDLHSELNLSSLELGDSALYFCASSISGRHTQYFGPGTRLTVL.

This clone was recorded a few times. This rearrangement joins TRBV4-1 to TRBJ2-2; TRBD2 agrees at 11 bases. Germline CDR1 MGHRA, CDR2 YSYEKL. The V gene end was trimmed by 6 bases and the J gene end by 4 bases; junction bases not matched to a gene: 13. The CDR3 totals 18 residues. The CDR3 DNA follows: TGCGCCAGCAGACCAGTACTAGCGGGAGTTGGGGTCACCGGGGAGCTGTTTTTT. Its translation: CASRPVLAGVGVTGELFF.

There are a few counts of this clone. The genes are TRBV5-4 and TRBJ2-5; 7 positions match TRBD2. Looked up from germline, CDR1 is SGHNT and CDR2 is YYREEE (reference sequence). The ends lost 1 base at V and 0 bases at J; junction bases unmatched: 9. This CDR3 has 17 residues. CDR3 protein: CASSLNAGRRNQETQYF. The CDR3 DNA reads as TGTGCCAGCAGCTTGAACGCCGGGAGGAGGAACCAAGAGACCCAGTACTTC.

This clone came up a few times. The gene calls are TRBV30 and TRBJ1-1; TRBD1 matches at 8 bases. The V and J ends lost 0 bases and 1 base, in that order; junction bases with no gene match: 4. The CDR3 length is 15 residues. Per germline, CDR1 GTSNPN and CDR2 SVGIG (reference sequence). The CDR3 here is CAWSVGGTGNTEAFF. The DNA of the CDR3 is TGTGCCTGGAGTGTTGGTGGGACAGGGAACACTGAAGCTTTCTTT. The complete variable domain, with remaining parts taken from reference TRBV30 and TRBJ1-1, reads SQTIHQWPATLVQPVGSPLSLECTVEGTSNPNLYWYRQAAGRGLQLLFYSVGIGQISSEVPQNLSASRPQDRQFILSSKKLLLSDSGFYLCAWSVGGTGNTEAFFGQGTRLTVV.

This clone was observed a handful of times. The rearrangement links TRBV6-5 to TRBJ2-3; D is ambiguous. The CDR3 runs 16 residues. CDR1 and CDR2 (germline): MNHEY, SVGAGI. V lost 0 bases and J 2 bases, leaving 12 bases between the germline ends. In DNA, the CDR3 is TGTGCCAGCAGTTACTCGAGGCCACTTTCCACAGATACGCAGTATTTT. It codes for CASSYSRPLSTDTQYF.

For the CDR3, the DNA is TGTGCCAGCAGTGAAATCGCAGGGCTCTTTAGCCAGCCCCAGCATTTT. Its translation is CASSEIAGLFSQPQHF. The chain combines TRBV6-1 with TRBJ1-5; tentative D call: TRBD1 (5 bases). V lost 2 bases to trimming and J lost 7 bases, with 18 bases between them. CDR3 length: 16 residues. Germline V gene lookup returns CDR1 MNHNS and CDR2 SASEGT.

This clone was seen a few times. The V gene is TRBV27, the J gene TRBJ2-1; 8 nucleotides line up with TRBD1. Germline V gives CDR1 MNHEY, CDR2 SMNVEV (reference sequence). The CDR3 has 14 residues. The junction had 11 bases not matched to a gene; V was cut back by 8 bases and J by 8 bases. For the CDR3, the DNA is TGTGCCAGCGTGGGTTGGGACAGGACCCATGAGCAGTTCTTC. Protein product: CASVGWDRTHEQFF.

In nucleotides, the CDR3 is TGTGCCAGCAGTGAATGGTTCGGAGTGCGGGGCTACACCTTC. This encodes CASSEWFGVRGYTF. The chain links TRBV2 to TRBJ1-2; unclear D gene. The CDR3 length is 14 residues. V dropped 2 bases and J dropped 8 bases, with 15 bases sitting between them. In germline, CDR1 is SNHLY, CDR2 FYNNEI.

This clone showed up just a few times. V and J are TRBV2 and TRBJ1-4, with 8 positions matching TRBD1. CDR3 length: 15 amino acids. Per the germline V gene, CDR1 is SNHLY and CDR2 is FYNNEI. J lost 7 bases, V lost 6 bases, and 10 bases had no gene match. CDR3 DNA sequence: TGTGCCAGCAGAGCCGACAGGGGCGCGCGTGAAAAACTGTTTTTT. Protein: CASRADRGAREKLFF.

With respect to this clone: Germline and junction disagree at one end, which may indicate a read error. The CDR3 nucleotides read TGTGCCACCAGCAGAGATCACATTGGACAGGGAGAAGAATTT. Translating it yields CATSRDHIGQGEEF. The V and J genes are TRBV15 and TRBJ1-3; 8 positions agree with TRBD1. The V gene's germline CDR1 is LNHNV and CDR2 YYDKDF (reference sequence). The CDR3 is made up of 14 amino acids. The variable domain in full, with the rest retrieved from reference TRBV15 and TRBJ1-3, is DAMVIQNPRYQVTQFGKPVTLSCSQTLNHNVMYWYQQKSSQAPKLLFHYYDKDFNNEADTPDNFQSRRPNTSFCFLDIRSPGLGDTAMYLCATSRDHIGQGEEFGEGSWLTVV.

This clone came up a few times. The V call is TRBV6-5, the J call TRBJ2-7, with TRBD2 matching over 13 bases. This CDR3 region has 15 residues. V dropped 4 bases and J dropped 9; count of bases not matched to a gene: 9. Per the germline V gene, CDR1 is MNHEY and CDR2 is SVGAGI. Here the CDR3 DNA reads TGTGCCAGCAGTTCCACCGGGACTAGCGGGACGTCGCAGTACTTC. Translation: CASSSTGTSGTSQYF.

The chain is built from TRBV2 and TRBJ2-4, with a tentative D call TRBD2 (7 bases). This CDR3 has 15 residues. Germline lookup yields CDR1 SNHLY and CDR2 FYNNEI. V lost 5 bases and J lost 8, with 19 bases in between. CDR3 protein: CASSSRLAGVYIQYF. The CDR3 nucleotides are TGTGCCAGCAGTTCCAGACTAGCAGGGGTGTACATTCAGTACTTC.

CDR3 nucleotides: TGTGCCAGCAGCTTAGTAACAGGGAACACTGAAGCTTTCTTT. Its translation: CASSLVTGNTEAFF. V usage is TRBV7-8 and J usage is TRBJ1-1; TRBD1 might be the D (5 bases). The CDR3 is 14 amino acids. Trimming shortened V by 1 base and J by 1 base, and 7 bases separated the two germline ends. Germline CDR1 reads SGHVS; CDR2 reads FQNEAQ.

This clone was counted a few times. This chain links TRBV6-1 with TRBJ2-4, with 7 bases lining up with TRBD2. The germline CDR1 and CDR2 sequences are MNHNS and SASEGT. V gave up 6 bases and J gave up 0 bases; unmatched junction bases: 5. This CDR3 contains 15 residues. CDR3 bases: TGTGCCAGCAGCGTGGGGGGGGTAGCCAAAAACATTCAGTACTTC. It yields the protein CASSVGGVAKNIQYF.

The CDR3 coding sequence is TGTGCCAGCAGGTCCCCGCGACTAGCGAACAATGAGCAGTTCTTC. Translation gives CASRSPRLANNEQFF. V and J are TRBV6-5 and TRBJ2-1; 8 bases agree with TRBD2. The J segment lost 5 bases and the V segment lost 6 bases, leaving 9 bases of the junction unmatched. The length of the CDR3 is 15 residues. From germline, CDR1 is MNHEY and CDR2 SVGAGI.

V is TRBV19 and J is TRBJ1-3; D remains ambiguous. Trimming shortened V by 0 bases and J by 4 bases, and 10 bases separated the two germline ends. The CDR3 length is 15 residues. Germline values: CDR1 LNHDA, CDR2 SQIVND (reference sequence). The CDR3 here is CASSIEGRSGNTIYF. Here the CDR3 DNA reads TGTGCCAGTAGTATAGAGGGCAGATCCGGAAACACCATATATTTT.

The genes are TRBV7-9 and TRBJ2-3; weak D call: TRBD2 (6 bases). The germline V gene encodes CDR1 SEHNR and CDR2 FQNEAQ (reference sequence). The CDR3 is made up of 14 amino acids. Trimming shortened V by 4 bases and J by 2 bases, and 10 bases separated the two germline ends. The CDR3 nucleotides are TGTGCCAGCAGCTCCCGGGACTTCACAGATACGCAGTATTTT. It codes for CASSSRDFTDTQYF.

V usage is TRBV6-5 and J usage is TRBJ1-2; D might be TRBD1 (6 bases). Germline-derived CDR1 and CDR2 are MNHEY and SVGAGI. V lost 7 bases to trimming and J lost 4 bases, with 13 bases between them. CDR3 length equals 13 residues. Here the CDR3 reads CASTPTGFYGYTF. The CDR3 DNA reads as TGTGCCAGCACCCCGACAGGTTTCTATGGCTACACCTTC.